Below are 27 T cell receptor beta chains sequenced from a single sample in a study of blood T cell repertoires in COVID-19. The protocol was immunoSEQ multiplex PCR, while the TCRdb copy is restricted to in-frame clones and leaves out a portion. The sample holds approximately 270,000 clones; approximately 85% are singletons and the top ten take about 4.3%. Sequencing was carried out using PBMCs or T cells enriched from blood (not recorded which). The receptors here all came from a woman in her 30s who had recovered from COVID-19.

This chain uses TRBV3-1 (or the pseudogene TRBV3-2) with TRBJ1-3; tentative D call: TRBD1 (5 bases). This CDR3 spans 16 amino acids. Germline-derived CDR1 and CDR2 are LGHDT and YNNKEL (reference sequence). V gave up 3 bases and J gave up 10 bases, with 22 bases separating them. The CDR3 loop is CASSHLTLARAGTIYF. The CDR3 DNA reads TGTGCCAGCAGCCATCTAACCTTGGCCAGGGCGGGAACCATATATTTT.

The chain links TRBV24-1 to TRBJ1-2; D is undetermined. Trimming left V 4 bases short and J 5 bases short, with 10 bases between. CDR3 size: 13 residues. The germline V gene encodes CDR1 KGHDR and CDR2 SFDVKD. In DNA, the CDR3 is TGTGCCACCAGTGAAGGCCAGACTTATGGCTACACCTTC. Residues: CATSEGQTYGYTF.

The chain couples TRBV3-1 (or the pseudogene TRBV3-2) to TRBJ2-5; maybe TRBD1 (5 bases). Trimming stripped 4 bases from V and 5 bases from J, with 23 bases between. Germline V gene sequence: CDR1 LGHDT, CDR2 YNNKEL (reference sequence). The CDR3 runs 17 residues. Here the CDR3 DNA reads TGTGCCAGCAGCCTGAGACAGACAAGATATAGAGAGGAGACCCAGTACTTC. Encoded protein: CASSLRQTRYREETQYF.

J is TRBJ2-5 and V is TRBV5-1; 11 bases are a match to TRBD2. Germline V CDR1 and CDR2: SGHRS, YFSETQ. The CDR3 has 16 residues. Trimming at V came to 4 bases and at J to 0 bases, leaving 5 bases not matched to a gene. CDR3 region: CASSPKLAGDQETQYF. In DNA, the CDR3 is TGCGCCAGCAGCCCAAAACTAGCGGGGGACCAAGAGACCCAGTACTTC.

This clone was counted once. The chain has TRBV7-9 and TRBJ2-7; 7 bases map to TRBD2. CDR1 is SEHNR and CDR2 is FQNEAQ in the germline V gene (reference sequence). V was pared by 5 bases and J by 0 bases, with 13 bases of the junction left unmatched. The CDR3 totals 17 residues. The CDR3 reads CASSPSPAGRDSYEQYF. The CDR3 DNA follows: TGTGCCAGCAGCCCCTCCCCCGCAGGGAGGGACTCCTACGAGCAGTACTTC.

The V gene is TRBV7-9, the J gene TRBJ2-3; 8 bases align to TRBD2. V was pared by 3 bases and J by 2 bases, with 4 bases of the junction left unmatched. CDR3 length equals 15 residues. Germline CDR1 reads SEHNR; CDR2 reads FQNEAQ (reference sequence). The DNA of the CDR3 is TGTGCCAGCAGCTTCGGACTAGCTTCCACAGATACGCAGTATTTT. Translated: CASSFGLASTDTQYF.

The chain is built from TRBV15 and TRBJ2-3; D unclear. V shed 2 bases and J shed 2 bases, with 8 bases lying between them. Germline V lookup: CDR1 LNHNV, CDR2 YYDKDF (reference sequence). The CDR3 spans 14 residues. This chain's CDR3 is CATSRRADTDTQYF. The CDR3 DNA reads TGTGCCACCAGCAGACGTGCAGACACAGATACGCAGTATTTT.

This clone was seen once. The chain joins TRBV19 to TRBJ2-2; D might be TRBD2 (5 bases). Deletions cut 4 bases from V and 5 bases from J, with 14 bases between. Looked up from germline, CDR1 is LNHDA and CDR2 is SQIVND (reference sequence). This CDR3 spans 15 amino acids. The CDR3 loop is CASSTGNKRTGELFF. CDR3 DNA: TGTGCCAGTAGTACCGGGAACAAGCGGACCGGGGAGCTGTTTTTT. The variable domain in full, completed from reference TRBV19 and TRBJ2-2, reads DGGITQSPKYLFRKEGQNVTLSCEQNLNHDAMYWYRQDPGQGLRLIYYSQIVNDFQKGDIAEGYSVSREKKESFPLTVTSAQKNPTAFYLCASSTGNKRTGELFFGEGSRLTVL.

The V call is TRBV28, the J call TRBJ2-1, with 7 nucleotides matching TRBD1. The V gene's germline CDR1 is MDHEN and CDR2 SYDVKM. The CDR3 extends over 13 amino acids. V gave up 6 bases and J gave up 8 bases; unmatched junction bases: 7. DNA for the CDR3: TGTGCCAGCAGCCCGACAGGGTCGGATGAGCAGTTCTTC. Translation: CASSPTGSDEQFF. The full variable domain, with the rest looked up from reference TRBV28 and TRBJ2-1, is DVKVTQSSRYLVKRTGEKVFLECVQDMDHENMFWYRQDPGLGLRLIYFSYDVKMKEKGDIPEGYSVSREKKERFSLILESASTNQTSMYLCASSPTGSDEQFFGPGTRLTVL.

This sequence joins TRBV28 and TRBJ1-5; maybe TRBD1 (5 bases). Germline loops: CDR1 MDHEN, CDR2 SYDVKM. This CDR3 has 16 amino acids. V lost 3 bases to trimming and J lost 4 bases, with 16 bases between them. The DNA of the CDR3 is TGTGCCAGCAGTTTCCCTCTGTGGCCAGGGAATCAGCCCCAGCATTTT. It translates to CASSFPLWPGNQPQHF. Full variable domain (rest looked up from reference TRBV28 and TRBJ1-5): DVKVTQSSRYLVKRTGEKVFLECVQDMDHENMFWYRQDPGLGLRLIYFSYDVKMKEKGDIPEGYSVSREKKERFSLILESASTNQTSMYLCASSFPLWPGNQPQHFGDGTRLSIL.

This clone was seen only a few times. The rearrangement uses TRBV3-1 (or the pseudogene TRBV3-2) and TRBJ2-1; a possible D gene is TRBD2 (5 bases). Germline V gene lookup returns CDR1 LGHDT and CDR2 YNNKEL (reference sequence). The V end was cut by 3 bases, the J end by 9 bases, with 18 bases between. This CDR3 spans 15 amino acids. The CDR3: CASSHETIVGTEQFF. The DNA for the CDR3 is TGTGCCAGCAGCCATGAGACTATAGTGGGCACTGAGCAGTTCTTC.

This clone was counted a few times. J is TRBJ2-3 and V is TRBV27; tentatively, D is TRBD2 (5 bases). CDR1 MNHEY and CDR2 SMNVEV come from the germline V gene (reference sequence). The CDR3 extends over 13 amino acids. Trimming pared 5 bases from V and 6 bases from J, leaving 12 bases between. CDR3 amino acids: CASSLRTLDTQYF. The CDR3 bases are TGTGCCAGCAGTCTTCGGACTCTGGATACGCAGTATTTT.

The chain recombines TRBV28 with TRBJ1-5; D is ambiguous. V lost 2 bases and J lost 2, with 10 bases in between. CDR1 MDHEN and CDR2 SYDVKM come from the germline V gene. This CDR3 has 15 residues. The chain's CDR3 is CASSLMAAGNQPQHF. The DNA of the CDR3 is TGTGCCAGCAGTTTAATGGCCGCGGGCAATCAGCCCCAGCATTTT. The full variable domain, rest sourced from reference TRBV28 and TRBJ1-5, is DVKVTQSSRYLVKRTGEKVFLECVQDMDHENMFWYRQDPGLGLRLIYFSYDVKMKEKGDIPEGYSVSREKKERFSLILESASTNQTSMYLCASSLMAAGNQPQHFGDGTRLSIL.

This clone occurred once. V usage is TRBV29-1 and J usage is TRBJ2-2, with 7 bases matching TRBD1. V lost 5 bases, J lost 2 bases, and 5 bases stayed unmatched. CDR3 length equals 14 residues. Germline V gene sequence: CDR1 SQVTM, CDR2 ANQGSEA. CDR3 bases: TGCAGCGTTTCTGGGACAGACAACACCGGGGAGCTGTTTTTT. Protein: CSVSGTDNTGELFF.

The chain has TRBV7-3 and TRBJ2-1; D uncertain. The germline V gene has CDR1 SGHTA and CDR2 FQGTGA. The CDR3 loop spans 12 amino acids. Trimming took off 5 bases at V and 10 bases at J, with 12 bases between the two ends. The CDR3 here is CASSPGSGEQFF. The CDR3 bases are TGTGCCAGCAGCCCAGGTTCCGGCGAGCAGTTCTTC. Full variable domain (rest looked up from reference TRBV7-3 and TRBJ2-1): GAGVSQTPSNKVTEKGKYVELRCDPISGHTALYWYRQSLGQGPEFLIYFQGTGAADDSGLPNDRFFAVRPEGSVSTLKIQRTERGDSAVYLCASSPGSGEQFFGPGTRLTVL.

The rearrangement links TRBV7-9 to TRBJ2-7; 9 bases agree with TRBD2. Per germline, CDR1 SEHNR and CDR2 FQNEAQ (reference sequence). The CDR3 is 14 amino acids. Trimming took 0 bases from V and 8 from J; bases not matched to a gene: 5. CDR3 nucleotides: TGTGCCAGCAGCTTAGCGGGACTAGCAGTCAAGCAGTACTTC. Protein sequence: CASSLAGLAVKQYF. Together with reference TRBV7-9 and TRBJ2-7, the CDR3 gives the full variable domain: DTGVSQNPRHKITKRGQNVTFRCDPISEHNRLYWYRQTLGQGPEFLTYFQNEAQLEKSRLLSDRFSAERPKGSFSTLEIQRTEQGDSAMYLCASSLAGLAVKQYFGPGTRLTVT.

This clone has only one observation. V gene TRBV19 combines with J gene TRBJ1-1; no definite D call. The CDR3 is made up of 14 amino acids. Germline CDR1 reads LNHDA; CDR2 reads SQIVND (reference sequence). V shed 7 bases and J shed 6 bases, with 18 bases lying between them. In nucleotides, the CDR3 is TGTGCCAGTAAGTCCGGGAGTCCCGACCCTGAAGCTTTCTTT. Encoded protein: CASKSGSPDPEAFF.

V gene TRBV28 combines with J gene TRBJ1-5; TRBD1 is a possible D gene (5 bases). The CDR3 length is 11 residues. Germline V lookup: CDR1 MDHEN, CDR2 SYDVKM. Trimming took off 7 bases at V and 9 bases at J, with 10 bases between the two ends. CDR3 DNA: TGTGCCAGCACTTTTACAGGGCCCCAGCATTTT. This gives the protein CASTFTGPQHF. Variable domain in full (rest from reference TRBV28 and TRBJ1-5): DVKVTQSSRYLVKRTGEKVFLECVQDMDHENMFWYRQDPGLGLRLIYFSYDVKMKEKGDIPEGYSVSREKKERFSLILESASTNQTSMYLCASTFTGPQHFGDGTRLSIL.

The rearrangement links TRBV5-6 to TRBJ2-2, with D maybe TRBD1 (6 bases). Germline assignment: CDR1 SGHDT and CDR2 YYEEEE. Trimming cost V 3 bases and J 5 bases, with 8 bases left between them. The CDR3 loop spans 13 amino acids. The CDR3 loop is CASSWGPTGELFF. The CDR3 DNA follows: TGTGCCAGCAGCTGGGGGCCAACCGGGGAGCTGTTTTTT.

A remark on this clone: One end of the junction does not line up with germline, which may come from a read error. V is TRBV29-1 and J is TRBJ1-1; 7 positions match TRBD1. The CDR3 has 13 amino acids. Germline CDR1 reads SQVTM; CDR2 reads ANQGSEA. CDR3 protein: CSVQDRANTEAFF. Here the CDR3 DNA reads TGCAGCGTTCAAGACAGGGCTAACACTGAAGCTTTCTTT.

The chain uses TRBV28 and TRBJ1-1; D possibly corresponds to TRBD1 (6 bases). Trimming cost V 4 bases and J 0 bases, with 9 bases left between them. The CDR3 is 14 residues long. CDR1 and CDR2 from the germline V gene are MDHEN and SYDVKM. CDR3 in amino acids: CASSSGALNTEAFF. The CDR3 bases are TGTGCCAGCAGTTCAGGGGCATTGAACACTGAAGCTTTCTTT.

A few counts support this clone. The V and J genes are TRBV28 and TRBJ2-2; 8 bases map to TRBD2. Germline V gives CDR1 MDHEN, CDR2 SYDVKM. V shed 5 bases, J shed 3 bases, and the junction held 5 bases outside the gene matches. The CDR3 totals 15 residues. The CDR3 loop is CASSPAGGYTGELFF. CDR3 nucleotides: TGTGCCAGCAGTCCCGCGGGGGGCTACACCGGGGAGCTGTTTTTT.

The J gene is TRBJ2-1, the V gene TRBV5-1, with TRBD2 as a possible D gene (6 bases). Germline V gene sequence: CDR1 SGHRS, CDR2 YFSETQ. The CDR3 totals 12 residues. V was clipped by 2 bases and J by 8 bases, with 8 bases between them. Here the CDR3 reads CASSFGEDEQFF. For the CDR3, the DNA is TGCGCCAGCAGCTTTGGGGAGGATGAGCAGTTCTTC. Supplemented by reference TRBV5-1 and TRBJ2-1, the full variable domain reads KAGVTQTPRYLIKTRGQQVTLSCSPISGHRSVSWYQQTPGQGLQFLFEYFSETQRNKGNFPGRFSGRQFSNSRSEMNVSTLELGDSALYLCASSFGEDEQFFGPGTRLTVL.

The chain has TRBV28 and TRBJ2-3; perhaps TRBD2 as D (7 bases). Germline-derived CDR1 and CDR2 are MDHEN and SYDVKM. V was trimmed by 3 bases and J by 4 bases, leaving 17 bases between them. This CDR3 has 16 amino acids. The CDR3 spells CASSFSTGGWADTQYF. DNA of the CDR3: TGTGCCAGCAGTTTTAGTACGGGGGGCTGGGCAGATACGCAGTATTTT.

The chain joins TRBV28 to TRBJ1-1, with 10 bases identical to TRBD1. The CDR3 totals 15 residues. Looked up from germline, CDR1 is MDHEN and CDR2 is SYDVKM. V was pared by 2 bases and J by 6 bases, with 6 bases of the junction left unmatched. CDR3: CASSLEDRGGPEAFF. CDR3 DNA: TGTGCCAGCAGTTTAGAGGACAGGGGGGGCCCTGAAGCTTTCTTT. Complete variable domain (other parts from reference TRBV28 and TRBJ1-1): DVKVTQSSRYLVKRTGEKVFLECVQDMDHENMFWYRQDPGLGLRLIYFSYDVKMKEKGDIPEGYSVSREKKERFSLILESASTNQTSMYLCASSLEDRGGPEAFFGQGTRLTVV.

This clone was recorded once. The chain couples TRBV24-1 to TRBJ2-7, with D unclear. Germline CDR1 reads KGHDR; CDR2 reads SFDVKD. V lost 1 base and J 7 bases, leaving 10 bases between the germline ends. The CDR3 runs 13 residues. The CDR3 DNA sequence: TGTGCCACCAGTGATTTAGGAGATCGGGAGCAGTACTTC. Amino acids: CATSDLGDREQYF.

The chain joins TRBV24-1 to TRBJ2-1; TRBD2 matches at 12 bases. From germline, CDR1 is KGHDR and CDR2 SFDVKD. There are 16 residues in the CDR3. Trimming removed 1 base from V and 7 bases from J; junction bases left unmatched: 4. This CDR3 reads CATSDFQLAGGNEQFF. Written as DNA, the CDR3 is TGTGCCACCAGTGATTTCCAACTAGCGGGAGGTAATGAGCAGTTCTTC.